This T cell receptor (beta chain) was sequenced in a study of shared clonotypes between healthy human individuals. About the study: In total, the donors were two women and three men aged 18 to 49.

Turning to this clone: Its antigen is still unknown.

The assay was run at deep level. The assay was immunoSEQ multiplex PCR, and TCRdb's table has in-frame clones only and misses some. The data hold millions of clones, with 90% to 95% observed a single time. Study results and caveats: Naive subsets typically showed greater estimated richness than memory subsets.

V was cut by 8 bases and J by 0 bases, with 11 bases left in between. Germline V CDR1 and CDR2: KGHSH, LQKENI. There are 13 residues in the CDR3. The clonotype originates from a man between 18 and 29 years old in good health. The rearrangement joins TRBV18 to TRBJ2-7; no definite D call. Sequencing was performed on naive CD4+ T cells sorted from blood. Subset here: CD45RA+ positively selected. The CDR3 loop reads CASHGPNSYEQYF. The CDR3 DNA sequence: TGTGCCAGCCACGGACCTAACTCCTACGAGCAGTACTTC.